This note documents a single T cell receptor beta chain sequence. This entry is derived from a study of blood T cells in healthy people across ages. Primed by a sample-barcoded 5' primer and a J-beta primer mix, a second PCR proceeded for about 6 to 12 cycles. Every molecule of cDNA carried a tag from a template-switch adaptor with 12 random nucleotides. TCRdb used MiXCR to reprocess the 5' RACE reads, holding one entry per CDR3 protein. The sample has roughly 730,000 distinct CDR3 sequences; roughly 56% are singletons. This CDR3 contains 14 residues. Extraction yielded at least 6 micrograms of total RNA per sample.

The genes are TRBV21-1 and TRBJ1-4; TRBD1 is the table's D call and was not checked against the DNA. TRBV21-1 is annotated as a pseudogene. Source material: blood. This receptor was obtained from a middle-aged man in good health. For the CDR3, the DNA is TGTGCCAGCAGCCCCGGGGGGCTGAGGGAAAAACTGTTTTTT. It encodes CASSPGGLREKLFF.